A selection of T cell receptor beta chains follows, all from one sample in a study of shared clonotypes between healthy human individuals. Sequencing used immunoSEQ multiplex PCR; TCRdb keeps in-frame clones, though not all of them. The table includes about 2 million clones, roughly 95% detected once. Source material: naive CD8+ T cells sorted from blood. Receptors originate from a man in his late teens or twenties in good health. Both conserved end residues are part of each CDR3. A D gene is named only where the DNA matches it firmly.

V gene	D gene	J gene	CDR3 protein
TRBV27	.	TRBJ1-3	CASSFAQGNTIYF
TRBV6-5	.	TRBJ2-1	CASSYSGNEQFF
TRBV4-1	TRBD1	TRBJ2-5	CASSPTGGSRETQYF
TRBV5-1	.	TRBJ1-1	CASSLVLNTEAFF
TRBV7-9	.	TRBJ1-3	CASSFDQEYSGNTIYF
TRBV10-2	.	TRBJ2-2	CASRDAGELFF
TRBV23-1	.	TRBJ1-4	CASSLDIRGEKLFF
TRBV27	TRBD1	TRBJ2-7	CASSLSPGTGYYEQYF
TRBV7-9	.	TRBJ1-4	CASSLGNAGAPNEKLFF
TRBV7-6	.	TRBJ2-7	CASSLSPWPGSSYEQYF
TRBV6-1	.	TRBJ1-5	CASSEIVGGPWNLSGNQPQHF
TRBV6-5	.	TRBJ1-6	CASSRGGTYNSPLHF
TRBV29-1	TRBD1	TRBJ1-4	CSVAGQGSNEKLFF
TRBV10-3	TRBD1	TRBJ1-6	CAISESTGQGRNSPLHF
TRBV4-1	.	TRBJ2-2	CASSHSQGNTGELFF
TRBV11-2	TRBD2	TRBJ2-3	CASSPSGGAVDTQYF
TRBV27	TRBD1	TRBJ2-7	CASSPGTGGYEQYF
TRBV7-6	TRBD1	TRBJ1-3	CASSAGQGKGNTIYF
TRBV2	.	.	CASSVDSSSYEQYF
TRBV7-9	.	TRBJ1-3	CASSRTREGGNTIYF
TRBV7-9	.	TRBJ1-1	CASSFDRNSNTEAFF
TRBV19	.	TRBJ2-7	CASSIRLSGEQYF
TRBV4-1	TRBD2	TRBJ2-3	CASSQDSTSGSTDTQYF
TRBV27	.	TRBJ2-7	CASSPNGYEQYF
TRBV9	TRBD2	TRBJ2-7	CASSVEATSGTYEQYF
TRBV18	.	TRBJ2-7	CASSPPGGDTYSYEQYF
TRBV27	.	TRBJ1-6	CASSSRWPYNSPLHF
TRBV10-3	TRBD2	TRBJ2-5	CAISPRGSGIETQYF
TRBV5-6	.	TRBJ2-1	CASSLRRGVFREQFF
TRBV6-5	.	TRBJ1-1	CASSYSREGTEAFF
TRBV30	.	TRBJ2-5	CAWSPSNPEAQYF
TRBV10-3	.	TRBJ2-2	CAISDILTGELFF
TRBV11-2	TRBD2	TRBJ2-7	CASSLGLAGLRYEQYF
TRBV10-3	.	TRBJ1-1	CAISDGAPNTEAFF
TRBV27	.	TRBJ1-3	CASRPEGSGNTIYF
TRBV5-5	.	TRBJ1-3	CASSSDQGSGNTIYF
TRBV7-9	TRBD1	TRBJ2-5	CASSLQGAGGETQYF
TRBV5-4	.	TRBJ2-3	CASSPSATDTQYF
TRBV7-9	TRBD1	TRBJ2-1	CASSLGAGGNHNEQFF
TRBV27	.	TRBJ2-7	CASSLGLGSYEQYF
TRBV6-5	.	TRBJ1-1	CASSYREGTNTEAFF
TRBV27	.	TRBJ1-1	CASSSLRASEAFF
TRBV2	.	TRBJ2-7	CASSPAATYEQYF
TRBV29-1	TRBD1	TRBJ2-7	CSVEGQGYEQYF
TRBV13	TRBD2	TRBJ2-1	CASSLVSGGYYNEQFF
TRBV11-2	.	TRBJ2-7	CASSPSPGTMYEQYF
TRBV5-1	.	TRBJ2-7	CASSLDVWQGYEQYF
TRBV7-9	.	TRBJ2-2	CASSLGISGNTGELFF
TRBV28	.	TRBJ2-7	CASSFEGLLEQYF
TRBV7-9	.	TRBJ1-4	CASSPNPGDGPRELFF
TRBV7-9	.	TRBJ2-1	CASSFGMGSYNEQFF
TRBV11-1	.	TRBJ2-7	CASSLGPAVSYEQYF
TRBV21-1	.	TRBJ2-7	CASNEWDTQYF
TRBV6-1	.	TRBJ1-1	CASSSDMNTEAFF
TRBV6-5	.	TRBJ2-7	CASSYSGHSYEQYF
TRBV9	TRBD2	TRBJ2-7	CASSASGDYYEQYF
TRBV5-1	TRBD1	TRBJ2-7	CASSLEASAGQGLHEQYF